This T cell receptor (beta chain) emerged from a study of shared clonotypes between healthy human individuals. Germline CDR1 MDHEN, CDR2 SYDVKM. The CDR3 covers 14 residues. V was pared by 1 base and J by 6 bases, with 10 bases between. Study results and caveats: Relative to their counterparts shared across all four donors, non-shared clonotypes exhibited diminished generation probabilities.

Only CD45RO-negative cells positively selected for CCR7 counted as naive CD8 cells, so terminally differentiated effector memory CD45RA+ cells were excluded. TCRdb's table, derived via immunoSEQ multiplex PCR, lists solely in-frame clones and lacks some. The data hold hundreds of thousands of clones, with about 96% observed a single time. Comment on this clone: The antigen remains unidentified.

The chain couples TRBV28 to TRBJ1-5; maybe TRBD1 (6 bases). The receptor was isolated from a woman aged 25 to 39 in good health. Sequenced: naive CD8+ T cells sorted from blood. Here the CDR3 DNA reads TGTGCCAGCAGTTTATTACAGGGCCTTCAGCCCCAGCATTTT. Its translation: CASSLLQGLQPQHF.